This T cell receptor (beta chain) is drawn from a study of control samples from healthy donors and cancer patients (dated by TCRdb to the early 2020s). Library method: the immunoSEQ multiplex PCR assay. TCRdb limited this immuneACCESS table to in-frame rearrangements with V and J called. A share of clones is missing; checked studies link under half to unresolved V genes, and the rest is unexplained. A total of over 65,000 clones appear in this sample, about 88% of them only once. 9% to 10% of the sample is taken by the ten largest. Taken from the germline V gene, the CDR1 and CDR2 loops are MDHEN and SYDVKM. The CDR3, cysteine through phenylalanine, is 12 amino acids long. Of the read, only the CDR3 DNA is kept; its 36 bases are in frame from base 1. V is reduced by 3 bases and J by 2 bases, leaving a spacing of 4 bases between them. On this clone itself: The specificity of this receptor is unknown. Qualities for individual bases were not recorded, and no much larger clone is one base off.

Sequencing input: PBMCs. The TCR comes from a woman aged 45-65 years with colorectal cancer. The rearrangement joined TRBV28 to TRBJ1-2; no D gene can be assigned with confidence. The CDR3 protein: CASSFKNYGYTF. DNA sequence: TGTGCCAGCAGTTTCAAGAACTATGGCTACACCTTC.